This T cell receptor (beta chain) was sequenced in a study of T cells in Graves' hyperthyroidism and ophthalmopathy. There were TCR beta CDR3 regions amplified from RNA transcripts. Carried out on the TCR CDR3, a first-round RT-PCR used the HTBI primer set. TCRdb reprocessed the multiplex PCR reads via MiXCR and lists one record per CDR3 protein. The data contain 300,000 to 450,000 distinct CDR3 sequences, approximately 14% of them seen just once; the ten biggest clones take up roughly 25%. This receptor was taken from a woman aged 18-29 years with Graves' hyperthyroidism that later progressed to Graves' ophthalmopathy. What was sequenced was blood.

The CDR3 region has the DNA TGTGCCAGCAGCTTAGGTCTGGTTCGGAATTACTCTGGAAACACCATATATTTT. Translated: CASSLGLVRNYSGNTIYF. The chain combines TRBV7-9 with TRBJ1-3; D remains unclear. Trimming left V 1 base short and J 0 bases short, with 16 bases between. In germline, CDR1 is SEHNR, CDR2 FQNEAQ (reference sequence). This CDR3 is 18 amino acids long.